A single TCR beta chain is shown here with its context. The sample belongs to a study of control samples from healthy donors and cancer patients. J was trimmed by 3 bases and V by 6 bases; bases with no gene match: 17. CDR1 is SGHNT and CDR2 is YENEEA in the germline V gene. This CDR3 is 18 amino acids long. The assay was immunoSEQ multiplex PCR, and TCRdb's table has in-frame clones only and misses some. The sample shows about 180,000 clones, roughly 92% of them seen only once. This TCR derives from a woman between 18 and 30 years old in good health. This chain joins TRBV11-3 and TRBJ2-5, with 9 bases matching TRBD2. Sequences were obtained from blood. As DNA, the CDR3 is TGTGCCAGCAGTCGTAACACAAAAGGTCTAGCGGGGAAAGAGACCCAGTACTTC. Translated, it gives CASSRNTKGLAGKETQYF.